This TCR beta chain is drawn from a study of identical twins (dated by TCRdb to the mid-2010s). Context from the whole study: TCR alpha and beta repertoires from monozygotic twins, unrelated adults of various ages and cord blood were deep-sequenced to test whether fetal clonotypes persist. To rule out contamination, the twin experiments were replicated at different times with different library preparation protocols.

Library preparation was by 5' RACE. These reads were obtained on an Illumina HiSeq 2000. Template switching introduced a universal primer binding site; the final cDNA contained a unique molecular identifier, enabling accurate counting of TCR cDNA molecules. Specific primers in the conserved constant-segment region were used to synthesize first-strand cDNA for the TCR alpha and beta chains. To control for contamination, every cDNA library was double barcoded, receiving both a SMART-Mk sample barcode and Illumina barcodes. TruSeq adapter sequences and Illumina sample barcodes were added in two successive PCR steps. The TCR alpha and beta cDNA libraries were sequenced on the Illumina HiSeq platform using custom primers. Concerning the study's data processing: Unique molecular identifiers were extracted from raw reads with MiGEC, and CDR3 positions were determined with MiXCR. For each individual, recombination models were inferred using an EM algorithm with the repgenHMM and IGoR tools. The tcR package in R was used for shared clonotype analysis, with sharing normalized by the product of cloneset sizes. To study raw recombination free of thymic and clonal selection effects, out-of-frame nonproductive sequences were analyzed. Using fastp at Q25 and MiXCR, TCRdb reprocessed the public reads and kept productive beta chains. Rows matching on CDR3 protein sequence are summarized as one entry with the most common DNA and genes. TCRdb's processing, not the authors' own work, is the source of the V and J calls. This sample comprises some 600,000 distinct CDR3 sequences, 7% to 7.5% of them detected only once. The leading ten clones occupy over 1.5% of the sample.

This clonotype showed up many times. It has no known antigen specificity. No qualities accompany the bases; no much larger clone lies one base away. Every donor in the study was a healthy Caucasian. Three pairs of female monozygotic twins, all aged 18 to 29 years, were included in the twin cohort. Peripheral blood mononuclear cells were used as the source from which RNA for TCR libraries was isolated. The CDR3 holds 14 amino acids from the cysteine to the phenylalanine. The only DNA kept is the CDR3, 42 bases in frame from the first base. Trimming removed 2 bases from V and 5 bases from J, leaving 9 bases between the germline ends. From a lookup of the germline V gene, CDR1 and CDR2 are MNHEY and SVGAGI. Findings and caveats that apply to the study as a whole: Because the same donors could not be followed over many years, the conclusions relied on cross-sectional statistical analysis. Recombination models systematically underestimated out-of-frame TCR alpha sharing in monozygotic twins but agreed with sharing between unrelated individuals. Excess twin sharing in beta out-of-frame sequences was weaker because fewer shared sequences lowered the signal-to-noise ratio. Compared with coincidental sharing between unrelated individuals, an excess of low generation-probability sequences was observed among out-of-frame TCR alpha sequences shared between twins. Abundant cord blood beta clonotypes carried fewer insertions; young adult naive repertoires showed a weaker similar trend, while memory repertoires showed none. Zero-insertion analyses could be partly confounded by invariant T cells such as MAIT and iNKT, though diverse VJ usage argued against such confounding for most clonotypes.

The same sample was also studied in work on yellow fever vaccine responses in identical twins. As the second paper documents: The T cell response to vaccination in identical twins was reported by the authors to appear partly convergent and partly personalized. The study precisely tracked vaccine-responding T cell clones in identical twins.

Sample: PBMCs. The source of this sequence is a woman younger than 35 in good health. The chain employs TRBV6-5 and TRBJ1-4; the D gene is possibly TRBD1, with 5 bases matching. The DNA sequence is given as TGTGCCAGCAGTTACGGGGCGGGGAATGAAAAACTGTTTTTT. This codes for CASSYGAGNEKLFF.